Sequencing of this T cell receptor beta chain was carried out in a study of response to subunit inactivated influenza vaccine. One entry per CDR3 protein results from TCRdb running MiXCR on the RT-PCR reads. There are approximately 490,000 distinct CDR3 sequences in the sample; around 7.9% occur only once, and under 15% lies in the top ten. Study-level points and caveats: There was a suggestion from the authors that each seasonal influenza vaccination recruits few new T cells.

This clonotype was counted between two and nine times. Its antigen is unknown. Germline CDR1 reads SGHVS; CDR2 reads FQNEAQ. Trimming removed 4 bases from V and 2 bases from J, with 11 bases in between. This CDR3 comprises 14 residues. The sample consisted of PBMCs from blood, taken about 23 months after vaccination. The sequence derives from a man in his fifties or sixties who received an inactivated influenza vaccine. V usage is TRBV7-8 and J usage is TRBJ2-5, with D perhaps TRBD2 (6 bases). CDR3 in DNA: TGTGCCAGCAGCTGGGTGGGGGGTCAAGAGACCCAGTACTTC. This gives the protein CASSWVGGQETQYF.